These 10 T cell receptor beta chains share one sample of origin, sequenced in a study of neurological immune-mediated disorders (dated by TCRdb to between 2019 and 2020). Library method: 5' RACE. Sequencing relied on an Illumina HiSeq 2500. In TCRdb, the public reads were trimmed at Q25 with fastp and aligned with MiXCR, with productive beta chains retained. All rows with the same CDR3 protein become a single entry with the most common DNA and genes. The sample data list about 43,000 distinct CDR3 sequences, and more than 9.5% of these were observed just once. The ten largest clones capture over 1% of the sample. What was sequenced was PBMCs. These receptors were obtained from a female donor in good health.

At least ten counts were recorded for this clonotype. The CDR3 region is CASSSDSASNQPQHF. CDR3 DNA sequence: TGTGCCAGCAGCTCCGACTCAGCAAGCAATCAGCCCCAGCATTTT. The V gene is TRBV7-9, the J gene TRBJ1-5; unclear D gene. V lost 4 bases to trimming and J lost 1 base, with 11 bases between them. Germline V gene sequence: CDR1 SEHNR, CDR2 FQNEAQ (reference sequence). The CDR3 spans 15 residues.

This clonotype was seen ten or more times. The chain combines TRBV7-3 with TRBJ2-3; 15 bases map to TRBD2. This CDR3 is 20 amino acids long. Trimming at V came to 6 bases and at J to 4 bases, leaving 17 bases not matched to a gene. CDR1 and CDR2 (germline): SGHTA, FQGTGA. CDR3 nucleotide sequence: TGTGCCAGCAGTTCACAAGGACTAGCGGGGGGGATTAAGTGGTCAGATACGCAGTATTTT. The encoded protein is CASSSQGLAGGIKWSDTQYF.

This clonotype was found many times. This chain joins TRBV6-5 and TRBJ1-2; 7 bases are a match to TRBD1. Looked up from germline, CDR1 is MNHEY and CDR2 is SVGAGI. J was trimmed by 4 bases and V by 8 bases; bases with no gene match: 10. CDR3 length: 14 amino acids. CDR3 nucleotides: TGTGCCAGCGCCACGGGACAGACCTTCTATGGCTACACCTTC. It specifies CASATGQTFYGYTF.

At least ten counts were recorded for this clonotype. The CDR3 sequence: CSAVVGGNEQFF. For the CDR3, the DNA is TGCAGTGCTGTTGTCGGGGGGAATGAGCAGTTCTTC. The V call is TRBV20-1, the J call TRBJ2-1, with 7 bases lining up with TRBD2. The ends lost 5 bases at V and 7 bases at J; junction bases unmatched: 5. CDR1 DFQATT and CDR2 SNEGSKA come from the germline V gene (reference sequence). CDR3 length: 12 amino acids.

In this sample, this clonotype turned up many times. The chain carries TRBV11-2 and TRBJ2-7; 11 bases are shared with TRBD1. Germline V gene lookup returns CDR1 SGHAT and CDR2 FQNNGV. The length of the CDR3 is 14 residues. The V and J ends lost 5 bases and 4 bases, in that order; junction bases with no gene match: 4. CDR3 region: CASSQGDRGYEQYF. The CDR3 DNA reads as TGTGCCAGCAGCCAGGGGGACAGGGGGTACGAGCAGTACTTC.

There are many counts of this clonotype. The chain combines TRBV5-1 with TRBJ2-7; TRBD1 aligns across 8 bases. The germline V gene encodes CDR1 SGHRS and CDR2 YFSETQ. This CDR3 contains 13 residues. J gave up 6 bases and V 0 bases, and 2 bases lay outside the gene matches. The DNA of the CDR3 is TGCGCCAGCAGCTTGGGAGACAGGGGCGAGCAGTACTTC. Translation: CASSLGDRGEQYF.

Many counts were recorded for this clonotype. The CDR3 protein is CSAPSGALNTEAFF. CDR3 bases: TGCAGCGCCCCCTCAGGGGCCCTGAACACTGAAGCTTTCTTT. The V and J genes are TRBV20-1 and TRBJ1-1, with D possibly TRBD1 on 6 matching bases. There are 14 residues in the CDR3. Germline values: CDR1 DFQATT, CDR2 SNEGSKA (reference sequence).

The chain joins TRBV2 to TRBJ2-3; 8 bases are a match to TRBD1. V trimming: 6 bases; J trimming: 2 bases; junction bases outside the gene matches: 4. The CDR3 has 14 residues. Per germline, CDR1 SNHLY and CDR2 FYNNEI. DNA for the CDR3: TGTGCCAGCAGACGGACAGGGAACACAGATACGCAGTATTTT. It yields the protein CASRRTGNTDTQYF.

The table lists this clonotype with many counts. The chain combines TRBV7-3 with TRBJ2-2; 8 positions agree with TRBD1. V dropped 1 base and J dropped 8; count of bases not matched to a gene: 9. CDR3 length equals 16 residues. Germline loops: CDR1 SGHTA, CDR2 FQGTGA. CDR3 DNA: TGTGCCAGCAGCTTAAGCTATGTCAGGGGGCCAGGGGAGCTGTTTTTT. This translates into CASSLSYVRGPGELFF.

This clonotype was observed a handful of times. The CDR3 DNA sequence: TGTGCCACCAGCTCAGGCTCTATGTACGCCTACGAGCAGTACTTC. This encodes CATSSGSMYAYEQYF. The chain employs TRBV15 and TRBJ2-7; D unresolved. The CDR3 is made up of 15 amino acids. In germline, CDR1 is LNHNV, CDR2 YYDKDF (reference sequence). The ends were cut back, 5 bases at V and 2 bases at J, with 16 bases in the middle.